One sample yielded the 25 T cell receptor beta chains listed below, sequenced in a study of blood T cells in healthy people across ages (dated by TCRdb to the mid-2010s). Libraries were constructed by 5' RACE. This sample was sequenced with an Illumina HiSeq 2500. The second PCR ran for roughly 7 to 11 cycles and used a J-beta primer mix along with a sample-barcoded 5' primer. The public reads were reprocessed in TCRdb via fastp at Q25 and MiXCR, keeping in-frame beta chains. Rows merge per CDR3 protein into single entries with the most common DNA and genes. For this sample there are about 1.6 million distinct CDR3 sequences; about 35% appear just once. The ten largest clones capture 11% of the sample. Sequenced material: blood. The receptor set was obtained from a woman in her twenties or thirties in good health.

This clonotype was counted many times. The V call is TRBV7-2, the J call TRBJ2-5; 9 bases agree with TRBD2. The CDR3 length is 15 residues. Trimming took 3 bases from V and 4 from J; bases not matched to a gene: 6. Per the germline V gene, CDR1 is SGHTA and CDR2 is FQGNSA. The DNA for the CDR3 is TGTGCCAGCAGCTTTATTAGCGGGGGCGGAGAGACCCAGTACTTC. It is translated as CASSFISGGGETQYF.

The chain couples TRBV20-1 to TRBJ2-7, with no clear D. CDR3 length: 14 amino acids. CDR1 is DFQATT and CDR2 is SNEGSKA in the germline V gene (reference sequence). Trimming took off 6 bases at V and 1 base at J, with 16 bases between the two ends. The CDR3 DNA sequence: TGCAGTGCCCATATAGCCCCGAATTCCTACGAGCAGTACTTC. The encoded protein is CSAHIAPNSYEQYF.

Comments on this clonotype: The junction does not match germline at one end; this may be a read error. J is TRBJ2-3 and V is TRBV15, with 8 bases that match TRBD1. Germline assignment: CDR1 LNHNV and CDR2 YYDKDF (reference sequence). CDR3 length: 15 amino acids. CDR3 amino acids: CATSMGTGPTGTQYF. The CDR3 DNA sequence: TGTGCCACCAGCATGGGGACAGGCCCCACAGGTACGCAGTATTTT.

The gene calls are TRBV4-2 and TRBJ1-1; D might be TRBD1 (5 bases). V gave up 3 bases and J gave up 5 bases, with 13 bases separating them. The CDR3 length is 14 residues. CDR1 and CDR2 (germline): LGHNA, YNFKEQ. The chain's CDR3 is CASSHESGSTEAFF. The CDR3 DNA is TGTGCCAGCAGCCACGAATCAGGGAGTACTGAAGCTTTCTTT.

The rearrangement links TRBV5-1 to TRBJ2-3; 12 nucleotides line up with TRBD2. The CDR3 extends over 17 amino acids. V lost 4 bases, J lost 2 bases, and 8 bases stayed unmatched. The germline gives CDR1 SGHRS, CDR2 YFSETQ. The CDR3 loop reads CASSLPGLAGTTDTQYF. The CDR3 DNA follows: TGCGCCAGCAGCCTCCCGGGACTAGCGGGTACCACAGATACGCAGTATTTT. Looking up the rest from reference TRBV5-1 and TRBJ2-3 gives the full variable domain: KAGVTQTPRYLIKTRGQQVTLSCSPISGHRSVSWYQQTPGQGLQFLFEYFSETQRNKGNFPGRFSGRQFSNSRSEMNVSTLELGDSALYLCASSLPGLAGTTDTQYFGPGTRLTVL.

The rearrangement uses TRBV12-3 or TRBV12-4 and TRBJ2-3; D is possibly TRBD2 (6 bases). Trimming took 6 bases from V and 10 from J, leaving 20 bases between them. The CDR3 is made up of 14 amino acids. The CDR3 region has the DNA TGTGCCAGCAGCCCTTCACTAGCACCGTCGCCGCAGTATTTT. The encoded protein is CASSPSLAPSPQYF.

The rearrangement joins TRBV9 to TRBJ2-5, with D perhaps matching TRBD1 or TRBD2 (5 bases each). The V end lost 0 bases, the J end lost 9 bases, and 12 bases lay between the germline ends. The germline CDR1 and CDR2 sequences are SGDLS and YYNGEE. This CDR3 is 13 amino acids long. The DNA of the CDR3 is TGTGCCAGCAGCGTAGATAGGGACCCGGCCCAGTACTTC. Its translation: CASSVDRDPAQYF. The variable domain in full, with the rest retrieved from reference TRBV9 and TRBJ2-5, is DSGVTQTPKHLITATGQRVTLRCSPRSGDLSVYWYQQSLDQGLQFLIQYYNGEERAKGNILERFSAQQFPDLHSELNLSSLELGDSALYFCASSVDRDPAQYFGPGTRLLVL.

This clonotype was seen only a few times. The J gene is TRBJ1-2, the V gene TRBV2; the D gene is possibly TRBD1 (6 bases). V was trimmed by 7 bases and J by 3 bases, leaving 18 bases between them. This CDR3 is built from 15 residues. Germline-derived CDR1 and CDR2 are SNHLY and FYNNEI. CDR3: CASTNKQGTHYGYTF. The CDR3 coding sequence is TGTGCCAGCACCAACAAACAGGGAACGCACTATGGCTACACCTTC.

This sequence joins TRBV3-1 and TRBJ1-1; D may be TRBD1 (5 bases). Germline assignment: CDR1 LGHDT and CDR2 YNNKEL (reference sequence). V lost 4 bases and J lost 4, with 16 bases in between. The CDR3 is made up of 15 amino acids. The CDR3 loop reads CASSLGTSASTEAFF. The CDR3 bases are TGTGCCAGCAGCCTAGGGACCAGCGCGAGCACTGAAGCTTTCTTT.

The table lists this clonotype with a few counts. The gene calls are TRBV12-3 or TRBV12-4 and TRBJ2-5, with D perhaps assigned TRBD1 or TRBD2 (5 bases each). The CDR3 is 14 residues long. The V end lost 6 bases, the J end lost 5 bases, and 16 bases lay between the germline ends. The CDR3: CASSQRGLGETQYF. Here the CDR3 DNA reads TGTGCCAGCAGCCAGAGGGGTTTAGGGGAGACCCAGTACTTC.

Regarding this clonotype: The junction shows a germline mismatch at one end, possibly a read error. This rearrangement joins TRBV4-2 to TRBJ1-5; D uncertain. The germline V gene encodes CDR1 LGHNA and CDR2 YNFKEQ. The CDR3 runs to 15 residues. CDR3 bases: TGTGCCGGCAGCCAAGAAAGGCGTAGCAATCAGCCCCAGCATTTT. Protein product: CAGSQERRSNQPQHF.

This clonotype was detected many times. The rearrangement links TRBV7-2 to TRBJ2-1; TRBD2 aligns across 10 bases. V shed 2 bases and J 7 bases; nucleotides not matched to a gene: 2. Germline assignment: CDR1 SGHTA and CDR2 FQGNSA. The CDR3 sequence is 14 residues long. The CDR3 nucleotides read TGTGCCAGCAGCTTACAGCGGGGGGGTAATGAGCAGTTCTTC. It yields the protein CASSLQRGGNEQFF.

This clonotype was seen ten or more times. The J gene is TRBJ2-1, the V gene TRBV20-1, with TRBD2 identical over 7 bases. Looked up from germline, CDR1 is DFQATT and CDR2 is SNEGSKA (reference sequence). V gave up 7 bases and J gave up 7 bases; unmatched junction bases: 10. The CDR3 is 13 residues long. CDR3 sequence reads: CSVLGAGMNEQFF. In DNA, the CDR3 is TGCAGTGTCTTAGGAGCGGGAATGAATGAGCAGTTCTTC.

This clonotype has a handful of counts. The chain couples TRBV7-2 to TRBJ1-2, with a possible D match to TRBD1 (5 bases). V lost 2 bases, J lost 6 bases, and 10 bases lay in between. CDR1 is SGHTA, CDR2 FQGNSA, per germline. This CDR3 is built from 13 residues. The CDR3 coding sequence is TGTGCCAGCAGCTTAACGAGGGGCCATGGCTACACCTTC. This codes for CASSLTRGHGYTF.

This clonotype turned up a few times. The genes are TRBV9 and TRBJ2-3, with unresolved D. CDR1 is SGDLS and CDR2 is YYNGEE in the germline V gene. The V end lost 1 base, the J end lost 4 bases, and 19 bases lay between the germline ends. This CDR3 has 17 amino acids. The CDR3 DNA sequence: TGTGCCAGCAGCGTAAAGGCCCCCAACGAAGCTGCAGATACGCAGTATTTT. Translating gives CASSVKAPNEAADTQYF.

V usage is TRBV20-1 and J usage is TRBJ1-1; D ambiguous. Germline loops: CDR1 DFQATT, CDR2 SNEGSKA (reference sequence). The CDR3 is made up of 11 amino acids. Trimming pared 0 bases from V and 8 bases from J, leaving 7 bases between. The CDR3 sequence is CSARERLEAFF. The CDR3 DNA sequence: TGCAGTGCTAGAGAGAGGTTGGAAGCTTTCTTT.

The chain recombines TRBV27 with TRBJ2-7; 12 bases match TRBD2. V shed 5 bases and J 6 bases; nucleotides not matched to a gene: 2. Germline lookup yields CDR1 MNHEY and CDR2 SMNVEV (reference sequence). This CDR3 has 13 amino acids. CDR3 in amino acids: CASSPSGRAEQYF. The CDR3, as DNA: TGTGCCAGCAGTCCTAGCGGGAGGGCCGAGCAGTACTTC.

To note about this clonotype: A read error is possible here, since a much larger clone lies one base away. This rearrangement joins TRBV20-1 to TRBJ2-5; maybe TRBD2 (5 bases). The closer fit of TRBJ2-7 to the DNA end suggests the J call may be wrong. Germline CDR1 DFQATT, CDR2 SNEGSKA (reference sequence). The CDR3 extends over 14 amino acids. CDR3 DNA: TGCAGTGTCAGAGGTTCCTTGGAGGCCTACGAGCAGTACTTC. The encoded protein is CSVRGSLEAYEQYF.

This clonotype was seen only a few times. The chain links TRBV10-3 to TRBJ2-1; no reliable D call. The CDR3 consists of 18 residues. V gave up 6 bases and J gave up 2 bases, with 23 bases separating them. Germline V CDR1 and CDR2: ENHRY, SYGVKD. The CDR3 DNA sequence: TGTGCCATCAGCCGCGTCCGTAGCCTGGGCACCACCTACAATGAGCAGTTCTTC. Its protein product is CAISRVRSLGTTYNEQFF.

The table lists this clonotype with a few counts. The rearrangement joins TRBV6-1 to TRBJ1-1; unclear D gene. The germline V gene has CDR1 MNHNS and CDR2 SASEGT. Trimming pared 8 bases from V and 7 bases from J, leaving 11 bases between. The CDR3 spans 11 residues. CDR3 protein: CASLQRFEAFF. The CDR3 bases are TGTGCCAGCCTCCAACGTTTTGAAGCTTTCTTT.

V usage is TRBV20-1 and J usage is TRBJ1-5; D is ambiguous. Germline V lookup: CDR1 DFQATT, CDR2 SNEGSKA (reference sequence). Trimming removed 1 base at V and 2 bases at J, with 15 bases between. The CDR3 has 16 residues. CDR3 loop: CSARVEEGVGNQPQHF. The CDR3 DNA is TGCAGTGCTAGAGTAGAGGAGGGAGTGGGCAATCAGCCCCAGCATTTT.

This clonotype was counted a few times. This chain uses TRBV20-1 with TRBJ2-7; the match to TRBD2 covers 10 bases. Trimming at V came to 1 base and at J to 4 bases, leaving 13 bases not matched to a gene. This CDR3 comprises 17 residues. Germline loops: CDR1 DFQATT, CDR2 SNEGSKA (reference sequence). The CDR3 nucleotides read TGCAGTGCTAGAGCTATCCAACTAGCGGGATCTTCGTACGAGCAGTACTTC. It yields the protein CSARAIQLAGSSYEQYF.

This clonotype was seen many times. V and J are TRBV10-3 and TRBJ1-2; TRBD1 matches 9 bases. In germline, CDR1 is ENHRY, CDR2 SYGVKD. J lost 4 bases, V lost 11 bases, and 14 bases had no gene match. This CDR3 region has 15 residues. Here the CDR3 reads CAATDPQGAGYGYTF. The CDR3 coding sequence is TGTGCCGCTACCGACCCACAGGGGGCTGGCTATGGCTACACCTTC.

This clonotype was seen ten or more times. The chain employs TRBV12-3 or TRBV12-4 and TRBJ1-4; D gene uncertain. The ends were cut back, 5 bases at V and 4 bases at J, with 20 bases in the middle. This CDR3 contains 17 residues. CDR3 bases: TGTGCCAGCAGTCTGCTTGGGGTAGAGATCTTTAATGAAAAACTGTTTTTT. Translation gives CASSLLGVEIFNEKLFF.

This rearrangement joins TRBV4-1 to TRBJ2-2, with D possibly TRBD2 on 6 matching bases. Germline CDR1 and CDR2: MGHRA and YSYEKL. Trimming left V 3 bases short and J 5 bases short, with 10 bases between. This CDR3 spans 14 amino acids. The CDR3 protein is CASSHEEGTGELFF. For the CDR3, the DNA is TGCGCCAGCAGCCATGAGGAGGGAACCGGGGAGCTGTTTTTT.